This T cell receptor (beta chain) was profiled in a study of brain T cells in children with intractable seizures. Germline V CDR1 and CDR2: SGHVS, FNYEAQ. The junction had 14 bases not matched to a gene; V was cut back by 5 bases and J by 4 bases. The CDR3 sequence is 17 residues long. The study, taken as a whole, reports: Pre-surgery blood may have been undersampled, hiding some clones.

Data came from immunoSEQ multiplex PCR; TCRdb stores just in-frame clones and leaves some out. The sample contains about 80,000 clones, around nine tenths of which appear only once. In the case of this clone: What it binds is unknown.

Sample: peripheral blood, taken at surgery. The origin of this receptor is a girl aged 2-15 years with Rasmussen encephalitis and intractable seizures. J is TRBJ2-5 and V is TRBV7-6; TRBD2 matches 9 bases. The CDR3 nucleotides read TGTGCCAGCAGCACACCATCTAGCGGGGTGTTTGGAGAGACCCAGTACTTC. It codes for CASSTPSSGVFGETQYF.